This entry features one TCR beta chain sequence. The V and J ends lost 4 bases and 7 bases respectively, with 5 bases between them. This CDR3 spans 12 amino acids. The germline gives CDR1 LGHDT, CDR2 YNNKEL (reference sequence). This record comes from a study of control samples from healthy donors and cancer patients. Some clones are missing from TCRdb's copy, which holds only in-frame ones; the method was immunoSEQ multiplex PCR. The data hold about 170,000 clones, with 91% observed a single time. The source material was blood. This TCR was sampled from a woman under 40 in good health. The rearrangement uses TRBV3-1 (or the pseudogene TRBV3-2) and TRBJ1-6; D is unresolved. CDR3 nucleotide sequence: TGTGCCAGCAGCCCCAGGAATTCACCCCTCCACTTT. Its translation: CASSPRNSPLHF.